A single sample gave rise to the 2 T cell receptor beta chains below, sequenced in a study of shared clonotypes between healthy human individuals. The protocol was immunoSEQ multiplex PCR, while the TCRdb copy is restricted to in-frame clones and leaves out a portion. The sample contains about 2.4 million clones, 93% of which appear only once. The sample consisted of naive CD4+ T cells from PBMCs. Subset defined: CD45RA+ positively selected. All receptors come from a man aged 18-30 years in good health. Some clones in this sample may be carry-over from other donors' samples.

A word on this clone: The sample contains more than one DNA sequence encoding this CDR3. The chain combines TRBV18 with TRBJ2-7; no firm D call. The CDR3 is 14 amino acids. V lost 3 bases, J lost 0 bases, and 9 bases lay in between. Germline V gene sequence: CDR1 KGHSH, CDR2 LQKENI. The CDR3, as DNA: TGTGCCAGCTCACCGCAAAGGGCCTCCTACGAGCAGTACTTC. Protein sequence: CASSPQRASYEQYF.

This chain connects TRBV9 to TRBJ2-2; unclear D gene. Trimming removed 3 bases from V and 0 bases from J, with 15 bases in between. The CDR3 runs 17 residues. CDR1 is SGDLS and CDR2 is YYNGEE in the germline V gene. The CDR3 spells CASSASLGGPNTGELFF. Written as DNA, the CDR3 is TGTGCCAGCAGCGCCTCCCTTGGCGGCCCGAACACCGGGGAGCTGTTTTTT. Using reference TRBV9 and TRBJ2-2 for the parts outside the CDR3, the full variable domain is DSGVTQTPKHLITATGQRVTLRCSPRSGDLSVYWYQQSLDQGLQFLIQYYNGEERAKGNILERFSAQQFPDLHSELNLSSLELGDSALYFCASSASLGGPNTGELFFGEGSRLTVL.